This T cell receptor beta chain is drawn from a study of shared clonotypes between healthy human individuals. This clone appeared a few times. The genomic DNA of each subset was split evenly across several immunoSEQ plates. Only in-frame clones appear in the TCRdb table, and some are missing; sequencing was by immunoSEQ multiplex PCR. In the table there are some 1,100,000 clones, around 78% of which are singletons. This CDR3 region has 16 residues. CDR1 is SGHRS and CDR2 is YFSETQ in the germline V gene. J lost 1 base, V lost 0 bases, and 6 bases had no gene match. The sample comprised memory CD4+ T cells from PBMCs. Indicated subset: CD45RA-negative fraction. This clonotype originated in a man aged 18 to 35 in good health. Some clones in this sample may be carry-over from other donors' samples. The chain combines TRBV5-1 with TRBJ2-5; 7 bases are shared with TRBD1. CDR3: CASSLGISGGQETQYF. CDR3 DNA: TGCGCCAGCAGCTTGGGCATTTCAGGGGGCCAAGAGACCCAGTACTTC.